Following are 32 T cell receptor beta chains from one sample sequenced in a study of OX40 agonist ivuxolimab in advanced cancers. The library relied on the immunoSEQ multiplex PCR assay. Imported from immuneACCESS, the table was reduced by TCRdb to in-frame sequences with V and J called. These copies leave out some clones; in studies compared against another copy, an unresolved V gene accounts for under half, and the cause of the remainder is not known. Here the sample has approximately 82,000 clones; about 90% occur a single time. Clones ranked in the top ten supply about 4% of the sample. Sequenced material: CD4+ or CD8+ T cells sorted from blood, taken in a trial of the OX40 agonist ivuxolimab. The receptor set was obtained from an adult with an advanced solid tumor such as melanoma, head and neck, liver or kidney cancer.

V usage is TRBV29-1 and J usage is TRBJ2-2; D unclear. Germline CDR1 SQVTM, CDR2 ANQGSEA. CDR3 length equals 14 residues. The V and J ends lost 6 bases and 0 bases respectively, with 11 bases between them. The CDR3 nucleotides read TGCAGCGTCGGACGCAGCTCGAACACCGGGGAGCTGTTTTTT. Protein: CSVGRSSNTGELFF.

The V call is TRBV12-5, the J call TRBJ2-3; the D gene is possibly TRBD1 (6 bases). Between the trimmed V and J ends, which lost 0 bases and 2 bases, there was a span of 9 bases. CDR3 length: 15 residues. The V gene's germline CDR1 is LGHNT and CDR2 FRNRAP. CDR3 DNA: TGTGCTAGTGGTTTGGTACAGGGATTCACAGATACGCAGTATTTT. Translated: CASGLVQGFTDTQYF.

V gene TRBV5-1 combines with J gene TRBJ2-1, with TRBD2 matching 7 bases. The germline V gene encodes CDR1 SGHRS and CDR2 YFSETQ. The ends lost 7 bases at V and 5 bases at J; junction bases unmatched: 27. The CDR3 is 20 amino acids. The CDR3, as DNA: TGCGCCAGCTCCAGCTCGCAGACGGCCGGGGGGTATGTGGGAGACAATGAGCAGTTCTTC. Protein: CASSSSQTAGGYVGDNEQFF.

This clone was counted only a few times. The rearrangement uses TRBV18 and TRBJ2-3; 7 bases are a match to TRBD1. V shed 0 bases and J 2 bases; nucleotides not matched to a gene: 5. Germline V CDR1 and CDR2: KGHSH, LQKENI. The CDR3 spans 16 residues. The CDR3 coding sequence is TGTGCCAGCTCACCACCCCGACAGGGATACACAGATACGCAGTATTTT. Translation gives CASSPPRQGYTDTQYF.

The chain has TRBV18 and TRBJ2-7; 13 bases line up with TRBD2. This CDR3 is built from 13 residues. After removal of 5 bases from V and 6 bases from J, the junction contained 1 base not matched to a gene. Germline CDR1 reads KGHSH; CDR2 reads LQKENI. CDR3 amino acids: CASSGLAGVEQYF. The CDR3 coding sequence is TGTGCCAGCTCAGGACTAGCGGGAGTCGAGCAGTACTTC.

For the CDR3, the DNA is TGCAGCGTTGAATACCAGGGTAACTCGGAGACCCAGTACTTC. Its protein product is CSVEYQGNSETQYF. The V gene is TRBV29-1, the J gene TRBJ2-5; D is possibly TRBD1 (5 bases). Germline CDR1 and CDR2: SQVTM and ANQGSEA. The CDR3 covers 14 residues. With 2 bases removed from V and 5 bases from J, the gap between germline ends came to 15 bases.

CDR3 region: CASSRATGTQTFEQYF. CDR3 coding DNA: TGTGCCAGCAGCCGAGCCACCGGGACCCAAACTTTTGAGCAGTACTTC. The chain uses TRBV4-2 and TRBJ2-7, with D possibly being TRBD1 or TRBD2 (5 bases each). This CDR3 region has 16 residues. The germline V and J ends were trimmed by 4 bases and 7 bases, with 23 bases remaining between them. Germline V gives CDR1 LGHNA, CDR2 YNFKEQ.

This clone was counted once. V usage is TRBV5-1 and J usage is TRBJ1-5; tentative D call: TRBD1 (6 bases). Deletions cut 4 bases from V and 5 bases from J, with 16 bases between. Germline CDR1 is SGHRS and CDR2 is YFSETQ. This CDR3 is built from 15 residues. The DNA of the CDR3 is TGCGCCAGCAGCCCGGATGGTGGGGGGCATCAGCCCCAGCATTTT. It specifies CASSPDGGGHQPQHF. The whole variable domain, remainder taken from reference TRBV5-1 and TRBJ1-5, is KAGVTQTPRYLIKTRGQQVTLSCSPISGHRSVSWYQQTPGQGLQFLFEYFSETQRNKGNFPGRFSGRQFSNSRSEMNVSTLELGDSALYLCASSPDGGGHQPQHFGDGTRLSIL.

The chain combines TRBV5-1 with TRBJ2-3; D perhaps matches TRBD2 (6 bases). CDR3 size: 14 residues. Trimming took off 0 bases at V and 4 bases at J, with 9 bases between the two ends. CDR1 is SGHRS, CDR2 YFSETQ, per germline. The CDR3 DNA is TGCGCCAGCAGCTTGGCAGGGACTTCAGATACGCAGTATTTT. Encoded protein: CASSLAGTSDTQYF.

This clone showed up just a few times. The chain employs TRBV5-5 and TRBJ2-2; TRBD1 matches 7 bases. CDR1 is SGHKS, CDR2 YYEKEE, per germline (reference sequence). The CDR3 runs to 15 residues. V lost 4 bases and J lost 1; bases outside the gene matches: 4. CDR3 in DNA: TGTGCCAGCAGCGTCGGGACAGTGAACACCGGGGAGCTGTTTTTT. It yields the protein CASSVGTVNTGELFF.

The V gene is TRBV11-1, the J gene TRBJ2-5; TRBD2 aligns across 7 bases. The germline gives CDR1 SGHAT, CDR2 FQDESV (reference sequence). The CDR3 sequence is 13 residues long. V lost 8 bases and J lost 1; bases outside the gene matches: 4. CDR3: CASGGGIQETQYF. The CDR3 DNA reads as TGTGCCAGCGGGGGGGGGATCCAAGAGACCCAGTACTTC.

The rearrangement uses TRBV2 and TRBJ1-1, with D perhaps TRBD1 (6 bases). V dropped 10 bases and J dropped 0 bases, with 15 bases sitting between them. CDR1 is SNHLY, CDR2 FYNNEI, per germline. The CDR3 covers 14 residues. The CDR3 DNA follows: TGTGCCACTCGAGGGGGGAGAATGAACACTGAAGCTTTCTTT. Protein product: CATRGGRMNTEAFF.

V usage is TRBV28 and J usage is TRBJ2-3; D unresolved. CDR1 is MDHEN and CDR2 is SYDVKM in the germline V gene. The length of the CDR3 is 15 residues. The germline V and J ends were trimmed by 6 bases and 0 bases, with 13 bases remaining between them. Here the CDR3 reads CASSRTWTSTDTQYF. CDR3 coding DNA: TGTGCCAGCAGCCGAACCTGGACGAGCACAGATACGCAGTATTTT. Full variable domain (missing parts from reference TRBV28 and TRBJ2-3): DVKVTQSSRYLVKRTGEKVFLECVQDMDHENMFWYRQDPGLGLRLIYFSYDVKMKEKGDIPEGYSVSREKKERFSLILESASTNQTSMYLCASSRTWTSTDTQYFGPGTRLTVL.

In DNA form, the CDR3 reads TGTGCCAGCAGCCCGGGACAGGCCTTAGATACGCAGTATTTT. It specifies CASSPGQALDTQYF. V usage is TRBV14 and J usage is TRBJ2-3; 8 bases align to TRBD1. CDR3 length: 14 residues. CDR1 SGHDN and CDR2 FVKESK come from the germline V gene. V trimming: 4 bases; J trimming: 5 bases; junction bases outside the gene matches: 5.

The chain's CDR3 is CSVVTGTEGEKLFF. The CDR3 coding sequence is TGCAGCGTGGTAACCGGGACAGAAGGTGAAAAACTGTTTTTT. The chain recombines TRBV29-1 with TRBJ1-4, with 7 bases lining up with TRBD1. Trimming cost V 6 bases and J 7 bases; bases outside gene matches: 11. Per the germline V gene, CDR1 is SQVTM and CDR2 is ANQGSEA. This CDR3 is 14 amino acids long.

The rearrangement links TRBV27 to TRBJ1-2; no clear D. Trimming cost V 6 bases and J 2 bases, with 10 bases left between them. Germline V gene lookup returns CDR1 MNHEY and CDR2 SMNVEV (reference sequence). The CDR3 is 13 residues long. The CDR3 DNA reads as TGTGCCAGCAGAGCCGTCGGGAACTATGGCTACACCTTC. As protein: CASRAVGNYGYTF.

The V call is TRBV11-1, the J call TRBJ2-7; no clear D. This CDR3 has 14 amino acids. The V end lost 4 bases, the J end lost 2 bases, and 12 bases lay between the germline ends. Germline V lookup: CDR1 SGHAT, CDR2 FQDESV (reference sequence). Here the CDR3 reads CASSSPDPPYEQYF. The CDR3 bases are TGTGCCAGCAGCTCCCCGGACCCTCCCTACGAGCAGTACTTC. The whole variable domain, remainder taken from reference TRBV11-1 and TRBJ2-7, is EAEVAQSPRYKITEKSQAVAFWCDPISGHATLYWYRQILGQGPELLVQFQDESVVDDSQLPKDRFSAERLKGVDSTLKIQPAELGDSAMYLCASSSPDPPYEQYFGPGTRLTVT.

This clone is medium-sized (0.01 to 0.1%) within its sample. The rearrangement joins TRBV6-1 to TRBJ2-7; 11 nucleotides match TRBD1. Per germline, CDR1 MNHNS and CDR2 SASEGT. This CDR3 region has 14 residues. V trimming: 5 bases; J trimming: 7 bases; junction bases outside the gene matches: 7. CDR3 coding DNA: TGTGCCAGCAGTTCCGGGACAGGGGGGTTGGAGCAGTACTTC. Its protein product is CASSSGTGGLEQYF.

V gene TRBV28 combines with J gene TRBJ1-4; D not certain. Looked up from germline, CDR1 is MDHEN and CDR2 is SYDVKM. Trimming cost V 1 base and J 0 bases, with 12 bases left between them. The CDR3 spans 17 residues. CDR3 protein: CASSLLVGASTNEKLFF. The CDR3 DNA is TGTGCCAGCAGTTTATTGGTGGGAGCATCAACTAATGAAAAACTGTTTTTT.

The V and J genes are TRBV27 and TRBJ1-1, with D perhaps matching TRBD1 (6 bases). Looked up from germline, CDR1 is MNHEY and CDR2 is SMNVEV (reference sequence). V lost 8 bases, J lost 4 bases, and 11 bases lay in between. This CDR3 has 12 amino acids. DNA of the CDR3: TGTGCCAGCTCCACAGGGCTCACTGAAGCTTTCTTT. This sequence encodes CASSTGLTEAFF.

The V and J genes are TRBV28 and TRBJ1-5; D may be TRBD1 (5 bases). The CDR3 consists of 15 residues. CDR1 and CDR2 (germline): MDHEN, SYDVKM. Trimming shortened V by 6 bases and J by 2 bases, and 14 bases separated the two germline ends. The CDR3 DNA sequence: TGTGCCAGCAGCGGGCAGGGAGGGGGCAATCAGCCCCAGCATTTT. Translated, it gives CASSGQGGGNQPQHF.

This clone has only one observation. This chain uses TRBV28 with TRBJ2-3; a weak D match, TRBD1 (6 bases). This CDR3 comprises 14 residues. With 6 bases removed from V and 3 bases from J, the gap between germline ends came to 13 bases. Germline values: CDR1 MDHEN, CDR2 SYDVKM. CDR3 nucleotide sequence: TGTGCCAGCAGGTCAGGACAGTTAACAGATACGCAGTATTTT. It is translated as CASRSGQLTDTQYF.

J is TRBJ2-7 and V is TRBV6-1; the D call may be TRBD1 or TRBD2 (5 bases each). V was clipped by 7 bases and J by 0 bases, with 16 bases between them. Looked up from germline, CDR1 is MNHNS and CDR2 is SASEGT. The CDR3 has 15 residues. This chain's CDR3 is CASTGSGTSSYEQYF. CDR3 in DNA: TGTGCCAGCACGGGTTCTGGGACCAGCTCCTACGAGCAGTACTTC.

The chain joins TRBV20-1 to TRBJ2-1; D remains unclear. Germline V gives CDR1 DFQATT, CDR2 SNEGSKA (reference sequence). V dropped 2 bases and J dropped 6 bases, with 5 bases sitting between them. The CDR3 is 11 residues long. CDR3 residues: CSARIPNEQFF. The DNA of the CDR3 is TGCAGTGCTAGAATTCCCAATGAGCAGTTCTTC.

The chain uses TRBV30 and TRBJ2-7, with a possible D match to TRBD2 (5 bases). Trimming left V 2 bases short and J 6 bases short, with 17 bases between. This CDR3 region has 14 residues. Germline V CDR1 and CDR2: GTSNPN, SVGIG (reference sequence). CDR3 residues: CAWSRAILGSEQYF. The CDR3 nucleotides are TGTGCCTGGAGTCGGGCAATACTAGGCTCCGAGCAGTACTTC.

This clone was detected only a few times. The J gene is TRBJ1-1, the V gene TRBV30; a weak D match, TRBD1 (6 bases). Between the trimmed V and J ends, which lost 1 base and 3 bases, there was a span of 9 bases. This CDR3 contains 13 residues. Germline V gives CDR1 GTSNPN, CDR2 SVGIG (reference sequence). DNA of the CDR3: TGTGCCTGGAGTGGGGGGCTTGACACTGAAGCTTTCTTT. This gives the protein CAWSGGLDTEAFF.

As to this clone: Different DNA sequences within this sample yield the same CDR3. V usage is TRBV25-1 and J usage is TRBJ2-3; 9 bases fit TRBD1. The CDR3 contains 14 residues. Germline trimming cut 8 bases from V and 2 bases from J; bases unmatched to any gene: 5. CDR1 is MGHDK, CDR2 SYGVNS, per germline. The CDR3, as DNA: TGTGCCAGCGGGGACAGGGCCCACACAGATACGCAGTATTTT. It specifies CASGDRAHTDTQYF.

The chain recombines TRBV4-1 with TRBJ2-1; 9 nucleotides line up with TRBD1. Germline V gene lookup returns CDR1 MGHRA and CDR2 YSYEKL. Germline trimming cut 0 bases from V and 9 bases from J; bases unmatched to any gene: 6. The CDR3 runs 15 residues. The CDR3 sequence: CASSQEGQGRAEQFF. In DNA, the CDR3 is TGCGCCAGCAGCCAAGAAGGACAGGGGCGGGCTGAGCAGTTCTTC.

The gene calls are TRBV5-1 and TRBJ2-7, with D tentatively TRBD1 (5 bases). The CDR3 contains 14 residues. Germline V CDR1 and CDR2: SGHRS, YFSETQ. Deletions cut 5 bases from V and 0 bases from J, with 12 bases between. The CDR3 sequence is CASSSAGSSYEQYF. Written as DNA, the CDR3 is TGCGCCAGCAGTTCAGCAGGGTCCTCCTACGAGCAGTACTTC.

The rearrangement joins TRBV7-9 to TRBJ2-7, with D perhaps being TRBD1 or TRBD2 (5 bases each). With 8 bases removed from V and 0 bases from J, the gap between germline ends came to 11 bases. CDR1 is SEHNR, CDR2 FQNEAQ, per germline (reference sequence). This CDR3 has 13 amino acids. The CDR3 loop reads CASVGGSSYEQYF. CDR3 DNA: TGTGCCAGCGTTGGGGGAAGCTCCTACGAGCAGTACTTC.

The chain combines TRBV5-1 with TRBJ2-5; no reliable D call. Trimming took 0 bases from V and 0 from J, leaving 6 bases between them. Germline V gives CDR1 SGHRS, CDR2 YFSETQ. The CDR3 has 14 residues. CDR3 sequence: CASSLGPNQETQYF. The CDR3 DNA reads as TGCGCCAGCAGCTTGGGACCGAACCAAGAGACCCAGTACTTC.

V usage is TRBV18 and J usage is TRBJ2-2; a weak D match, TRBD2 (6 bases). Germline CDR1 KGHSH, CDR2 LQKENI. Trimming left V 3 bases short and J 4 bases short, with 12 bases between. CDR3 length: 15 residues. The CDR3 spells CASSPDYGVTGELFF. CDR3 DNA: TGTGCCAGCTCACCGGACTATGGGGTCACCGGGGAGCTGTTTTTT.